What follows is one T cell receptor beta chain and its context. Clones were sequenced by immunoSEQ multiplex PCR, and TCRdb holds only the in-frame ones, with some missing. The profile shows about 18,000 clones, 87% of them singletons. This sample is drawn from a study of blood T cell repertoires in COVID-19. Across the study: The study drew acute and convalescent COVID-19 samples from the United States, Italy and Spain.

The CDR3 is 14 residues long. J gave up 4 bases and V 5 bases, and 6 bases lay outside the gene matches. CDR1 SGDLS and CDR2 YYNGEE come from the germline V gene. The sequenced sample was peripheral blood. The genes are TRBV9 and TRBJ1-3, with 7 bases aligning to TRBD1. This TCR derives from a human donor in a cohort sampled during active COVID-19. CDR3 sequence (DNA): TGTGCCAGCAGGGGACAGAGGCAAGGAAACACCATATATTTT. Its translation: CASRGQRQGNTIYF.